This T cell receptor beta chain was captured in a study of OX40 agonist ivuxolimab in advanced cancers. This table comes from immunoSEQ multiplex PCR, and its TCRdb copy is limited to in-frame clones, with some not included. Of tens of thousands of clones listed, around 89% are singletons. The CDR3 is 12 amino acids. V was shortened by 5 bases and J by 1 base, with 5 bases between the two germline ends. The germline V gene has CDR1 MDHEN and CDR2 SYDVKM. The chain couples TRBV28 to TRBJ1-1; no firm D call. The sequenced sample was CD4+ or CD8+ T cells sorted from blood, obtained in a trial of the OX40 agonist ivuxolimab. This receptor was identified in an adult with an advanced solid tumor such as melanoma, head and neck, liver or kidney cancer. The CDR3 DNA reads as TGTGCCAGCAGTGAACAGAACACTGAAGCTTTCTTT. Protein product: CASSEQNTEAFF.